These 8 T cell receptor beta chains originate from one sample sequenced in a study of cytomegalovirus exposure and HLA in healthy donors. The study ran its PCR with 60 Vbeta and 13 Jbeta primers. Profiling relied on immunoSEQ multiplex PCR, and the TCRdb table lists in-frame clones only, not all of them. The data contain about 140,000 clones, 60% to 85% of them singletons. The sample comprised PBMCs. The receptors derive from a man between 40 and 49 years old in good health and CMV-seropositive.

V usage is TRBV5-4 and J usage is TRBJ2-3; 11 bases line up with TRBD2. The V segment lost 2 bases and the J segment 1 base; nucleotides outside the gene matches: 0. This CDR3 is built from 15 residues. The V gene's germline CDR1 is SGHNT and CDR2 YYREEE (reference sequence). CDR3 residues: CASSLLAGGTDTQYF. The DNA for the CDR3 is TGTGCCAGCAGCTTACTAGCGGGGGGCACAGATACGCAGTATTTT.

The rearrangement uses TRBV4-3 and TRBJ2-7; 9 bases map to TRBD1. Looked up from germline, CDR1 is LGHNA and CDR2 is YSLEER. The CDR3 has 15 residues. V gave up 1 base and J gave up 5 bases; unmatched junction bases: 6. The CDR3 here is CASSQGSRTGDEQYF. Here the CDR3 DNA reads TGCGCCAGCAGCCAAGGGTCTCGGACAGGGGACGAGCAGTACTTC.

The chain couples TRBV4-1 to TRBJ1-5; 12 nucleotides align to TRBD1. Germline V gene data show CDR1 as MGHRA and CDR2 as YSYEKL. The CDR3 loop spans 15 amino acids. Trimming at V came to 7 bases and at J to 7 bases, leaving 8 bases not matched to a gene. CDR3 sequence: CASKGQGAVDQPQHF. As DNA, the CDR3 is TGCGCCAGCAAGGGACAGGGGGCGGTAGACCAGCCCCAGCATTTT.

The chain couples TRBV7-2 to TRBJ2-2; perhaps TRBD1 as D (6 bases). The CDR3 has 12 residues. Germline V gene data show CDR1 as SGHTA and CDR2 as FQGNSA. Between the trimmed V and J ends, which lost 4 bases and 12 bases, there was a span of 12 bases. CDR3 in amino acids: CASSSQGLKLFF. The CDR3 region has the DNA TGTGCCAGCAGCTCCCAGGGGCTGAAGCTGTTTTTT.

The chain couples TRBV7-2 to TRBJ1-5; D may be TRBD1 (5 bases). CDR1 and CDR2 from the germline V gene are SGHTA and FQGNSA. The CDR3 length is 15 residues. V was trimmed by 1 base and J by 6 bases, leaving 13 bases between them. This chain's CDR3 is CASSLGQGWIQPQHF. The CDR3 DNA sequence: TGTGCCAGCAGCTTAGGGCAGGGTTGGATTCAGCCCCAGCATTTT.

This clone occurred once. V gene TRBV6-5 combines with J gene TRBJ1-1, with 10 bases identical to TRBD1. The CDR3 is 15 amino acids. Germline CDR1 reads MNHEY; CDR2 reads SVGAGI. The junction had 2 bases not matched to a gene; V was cut back by 0 bases and J by 4 bases. The CDR3 here is CASSYSGTGVTEAFF. In nucleotides, the CDR3 is TGTGCCAGCAGTTACTCAGGGACAGGGGTCACTGAAGCTTTCTTT.

The genes are TRBV5-1 and TRBJ1-4; D not certain. Trimming left V 3 bases short and J 3 bases short, with 12 bases between. Per the germline V gene, CDR1 is SGHRS and CDR2 is YFSETQ. This CDR3 region has 15 residues. The CDR3, as DNA: TGCGCCAGCAGCTACATCGTGGGAGCTAATGAAAAACTGTTTTTT. Amino acids: CASSYIVGANEKLFF.

This clone has just a few counts. This chain joins TRBV7-2 and TRBJ2-7, with 11 positions matching TRBD2. Germline trimming cut 1 base from V and 5 bases from J; bases unmatched to any gene: 13. This CDR3 spans 18 amino acids. Germline V lookup: CDR1 SGHTA, CDR2 FQGNSA. Written as DNA, the CDR3 is TGTGCCAGCAGCTTAGTTCCTAGCGGGGGGCCCGAGTACCACGAGCAGTACTTC. Residues: CASSLVPSGGPEYHEQYF.